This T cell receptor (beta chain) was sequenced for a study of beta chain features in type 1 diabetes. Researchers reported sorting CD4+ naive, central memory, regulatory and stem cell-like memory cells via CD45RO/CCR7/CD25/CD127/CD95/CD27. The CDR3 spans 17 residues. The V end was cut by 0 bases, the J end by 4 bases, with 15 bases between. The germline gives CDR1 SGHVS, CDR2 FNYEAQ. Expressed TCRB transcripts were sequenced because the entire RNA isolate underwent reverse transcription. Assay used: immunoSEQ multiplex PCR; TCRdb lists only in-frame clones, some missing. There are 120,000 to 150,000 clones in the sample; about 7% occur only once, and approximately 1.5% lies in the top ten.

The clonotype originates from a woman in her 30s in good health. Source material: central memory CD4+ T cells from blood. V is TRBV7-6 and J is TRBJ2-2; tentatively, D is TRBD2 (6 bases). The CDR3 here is CASSLAWVAGLTGELFF. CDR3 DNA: TGTGCCAGCAGCTTAGCGTGGGTGGCGGGACTCACCGGGGAGCTGTTTTTT. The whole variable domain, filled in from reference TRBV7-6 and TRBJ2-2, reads GAGVSQSPRYKVTKRGQDVALRCDPISGHVSLYWYRQALGQGPEFLTYFNYEAQQDKSGLPNDRFSAERPEGSISTLTIQRTEQRDSAMYRCASSLAWVAGLTGELFFGEGSRLTVL.